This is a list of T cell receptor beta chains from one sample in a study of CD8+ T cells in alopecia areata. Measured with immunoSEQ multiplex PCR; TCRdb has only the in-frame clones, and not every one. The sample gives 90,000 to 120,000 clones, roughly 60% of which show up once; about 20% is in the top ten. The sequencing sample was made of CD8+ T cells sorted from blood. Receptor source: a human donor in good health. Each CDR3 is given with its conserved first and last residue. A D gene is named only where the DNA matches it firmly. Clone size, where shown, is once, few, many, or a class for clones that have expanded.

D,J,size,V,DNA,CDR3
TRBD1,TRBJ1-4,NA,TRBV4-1,TGCGCCAGCAGCCAACCCGGGACAGGATTTAATGAAAAACTGTTTTTT,CASSQPGTGFNEKLFF
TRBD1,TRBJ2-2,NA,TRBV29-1,TGCAGCGTGGGACAGGACACCGGGGAGCTGTTTTTT,CSVGQDTGELFF
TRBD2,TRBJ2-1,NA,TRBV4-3,TGCGCCAGCAGCCAAGATTCCCTAGCGGCAGCCTACAATGAGCAGTTCTTC,CASSQDSLAAAYNEQFF
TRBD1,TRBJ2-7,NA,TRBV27,TGTGCCAGCAACGACAGGGGATTTGGTGAGCAGTACTTC,CASNDRGFGEQYF
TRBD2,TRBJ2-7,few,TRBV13,TGTGCCAGCAGCTTACGTGGGACTAGCGGGGGGGCCTCCTACGAGCAGTACTTC,CASSLRGTSGGASYEQYF
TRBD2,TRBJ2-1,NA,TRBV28,TGTGCCAGCAGTTTCGGGGGGGTGGAGAATGAGCAGTTCTTC,CASSFGGVENEQFF
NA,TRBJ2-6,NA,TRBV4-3,TGCGCCAGCAGCCAAGATCTCGTTACCGCAGGCTCTGGGGCCAACGTCCTGACTTTC,CASSQDLVTAGSGANVLTF
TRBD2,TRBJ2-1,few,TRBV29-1,TGCAGCGTTCCTGGACTAGCGGCCTACAATGAGCAGTTCTTC,CSVPGLAAYNEQFF
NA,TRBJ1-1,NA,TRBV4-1,TGCGCCAGCAGCCAAGTAAGGATGAGGGACACTGAAGCTTTCTTT,CASSQVRMRDTEAFF
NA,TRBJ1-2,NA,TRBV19,TGTGCCAGTAGTATAGTTCCTCCGGGACCTTACTATGGCTACACCTTC,CASSIVPPGPYYGYTF
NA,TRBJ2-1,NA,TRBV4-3,TGCGCCAGCAGCCCCCTTAGTCGGGGTACGGGTGGTAATGAGCAGTTCTTC,CASSPLSRGTGGNEQFF
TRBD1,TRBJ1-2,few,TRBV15,TGTGCCACCAGCATTGGAGACAGGGGCCCCTATGGCTACACCTTC,CATSIGDRGPYGYTF
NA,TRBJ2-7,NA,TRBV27,TGTGCCAGCAGCCCATCTTTAGGGTTTCGCTCCTACGAGCAGTACTTC,CASSPSLGFRSYEQYF
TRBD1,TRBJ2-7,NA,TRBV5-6,TGTGCCAGCAGCTTGGGACAGGGGGTAGGAGAGCAGTACTTC,CASSLGQGVGEQYF
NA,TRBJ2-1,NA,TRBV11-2,TGTGCCAGCAGCCGCCCGGCAACGGATGAGCAGTTCTTC,CASSRPATDEQFF
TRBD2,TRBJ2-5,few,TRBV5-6,TGTGCCAGCAGCTTGCGGGGGGTAGATGAGACCCAGTACTTC,CASSLRGVDETQYF
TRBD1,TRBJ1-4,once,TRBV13,TGTGCCAGCGGACAGGGCGAAGGTAATGAAAAACTGTTTTTT,CASGQGEGNEKLFF
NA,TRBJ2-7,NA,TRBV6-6,TGTGCCAGCAGTTACTGGGCCGGGACCTACGAGCAGTACTTC,CASSYWAGTYEQYF
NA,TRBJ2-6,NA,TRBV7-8,TGTGCCAGCAGCTTATTCGGTACGGCGTACTCTGGGGCCAACGTCCTGACTTTC,CASSLFGTAYSGANVLTF
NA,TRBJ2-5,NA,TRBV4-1,TGCGCCAGCAGCCCATTTTTAGGAGCTCCCCAAGAGACCACCCAGTACTTC,CASSPFLGAPQETTQYF
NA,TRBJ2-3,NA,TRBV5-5,TGTGCCAGCAGCTTGTCTGCGGGGGCAGGAGATACGCAGTATTTT,CASSLSAGAGDTQYF
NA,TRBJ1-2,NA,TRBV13,TGTGCCAGCAGTAGTGGGAAGGACTATGGCTACACCTTC,CASSSGKDYGYTF
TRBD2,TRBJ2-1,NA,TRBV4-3,TGCGCCAGCAGCCAAGGGCGGGGGGCCCTCAATGAGCAGTTCTTC,CASSQGRGALNEQFF
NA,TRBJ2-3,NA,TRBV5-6,TGTGCCAGCAGCTTCGCTACGTCCGGTTACACAGATACGCAGTATTTT,CASSFATSGYTDTQYF
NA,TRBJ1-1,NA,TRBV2,TGTGCCAGCTCGTCCGCAGATGGGAACACTGAAGCTTTCTTT,CASSSADGNTEAFF
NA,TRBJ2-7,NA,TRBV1,TGCACCAGCAGCCAAGAATGGGGATGGGAGGGCTACGAGCAGTACTTC,CTSSQEWGWEGYEQYF
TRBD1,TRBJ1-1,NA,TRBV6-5,TGTGCCAGCAGTTACTCTCCAGGGGGGAACACTGAAGCTTTCTTT,CASSYSPGGNTEAFF
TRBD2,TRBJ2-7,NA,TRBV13,TGTGCCAGCAGCTCACGCCTGGGCGGGGGACCCCAGCAGTACTTC,CASSSRLGGGPQQYF
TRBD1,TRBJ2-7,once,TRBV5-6,TGTGCCAGCAGCTCCGAGGGACAGCTGAACTACGAGCAGTACTTC,CASSSEGQLNYEQYF
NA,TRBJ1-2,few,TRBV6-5,TGTGCCAGCAGTTACCCGTACTCCGACGATGGCTACACCTTC,CASSYPYSDDGYTF
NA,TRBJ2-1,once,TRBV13,TGTGCCAGCAGCTTACTGGGGGAGCAGTTCTTC,CASSLLGEQFF
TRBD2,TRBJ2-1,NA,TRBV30,TGTGCCTGGAGTGTACTAGCGGGGTTCTACAATGAGCAGTTCTTC,CAWSVLAGFYNEQFF
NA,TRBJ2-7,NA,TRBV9,TGTGCCAGCAGCGTTGACAGTCCCTACGAGCAGTACTTC,CASSVDSPYEQYF
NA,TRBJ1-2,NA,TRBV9,TGTGCCAGCAGCGTCATGGGTGCCTGGAACTATGGCTACACCTTC,CASSVMGAWNYGYTF
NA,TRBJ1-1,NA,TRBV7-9,TGTGCCAGCAGCTTAGTTAATCGGGTCACTGAAGCTTTCTTT,CASSLVNRVTEAFF
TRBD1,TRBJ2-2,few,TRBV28,TGTGCCAGCAGTATCATTAGGGGGCAGAACACCGGGGAGCTGTTTTTT,CASSIIRGQNTGELFF
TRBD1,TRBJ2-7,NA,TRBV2,TGTGCCAGCAAGGAAGGGGGCGCTGCCTACGAGCAGTACTTC,CASKEGGAAYEQYF
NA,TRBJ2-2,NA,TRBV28,TGTGCCAGCAGTCCCATTACTTTAGGGGGTTTTAACACCGGGGAGCTGTTTTTT,CASSPITLGGFNTGELFF
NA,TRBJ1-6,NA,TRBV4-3,TGCGCCAGCAGCCAAGATTTCCCCCGACAGAGAGTGAATTCACCCCTCCACTTT,CASSQDFPRQRVNSPLHF
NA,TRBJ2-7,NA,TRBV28,TGTGCCAGCAGCAGTGGGCGGTCAAGGGCCCCCTACGAGCAGTACTTC,CASSSGRSRAPYEQYF